These 31 T cell receptor beta chains share one sample of origin, sequenced in a study of blood T cell repertoires in COVID-19. Method: immunoSEQ multiplex PCR; TCRdb's copy keeps in-frame clones and lacks some. The data hold some 77,000 clones, with roughly 83% observed a single time. Sequences were obtained from peripheral blood. These receptors originate from a man in his 70s with acute or convalescent COVID-19.

The chain employs TRBV10-3 and TRBJ2-5; 9 bases agree with TRBD1. This CDR3 is built from 16 residues. V gave up 2 bases and J gave up 4 bases; unmatched junction bases: 8. The germline CDR1 and CDR2 sequences are ENHRY and SYGVKD. In nucleotides, the CDR3 is TGTGCCATCAGTGAGAACCAGGGACAGGGAGGAGAGACCCAGTACTTC. Translation gives CAISENQGQGGETQYF.

The chain couples TRBV7-6 to TRBJ1-1, with D uncertain. The V gene's germline CDR1 is SGHVS and CDR2 FNYEAQ. Trimming left V 2 bases short and J 2 bases short, with 6 bases between. The CDR3 covers 13 residues. The CDR3 reads CASSLNTNTEAFF. The CDR3 DNA is TGTGCCAGCAGCTTAAACACCAACACTGAAGCTTTCTTT.

The CDR3: CASTPSGSPYEQYF. The CDR3, as DNA: TGTGCCAGCACCCCCAGCGGGAGTCCCTACGAGCAGTACTTC. The chain recombines TRBV6-2 or TRBV6-3 with TRBJ2-7, with 8 bases matching TRBD2. Germline trimming cut 7 bases from V and 2 bases from J; bases unmatched to any gene: 7. The CDR3 covers 14 residues. In germline, CDR1 is MNHEY, CDR2 SVGEGT.

J is TRBJ2-3 and V is TRBV3-1 (or the pseudogene TRBV3-2); D is perhaps TRBD2 (6 bases). Germline CDR1 is LGHDT and CDR2 is YNNKEL (reference sequence). CDR3 length: 15 amino acids. Trimming took 4 bases from V and 0 from J, leaving 11 bases between them. The CDR3 reads CASSPGAGSTDTQYF. In DNA, the CDR3 is TGTGCCAGCAGCCCCGGAGCGGGTAGCACAGATACGCAGTATTTT.

The V gene is TRBV19, the J gene TRBJ2-2, with a weak D call TRBD1 (5 bases). Between the trimmed V and J ends, which lost 7 bases and 0 bases, there was a span of 12 bases. The CDR3 has 15 residues. Germline V lookup: CDR1 LNHDA, CDR2 SQIVND (reference sequence). The CDR3 DNA reads TGTGCCAGTACGCTTGACAGAGCGAACACCGGGGAGCTGTTTTTT. Its translation is CASTLDRANTGELFF.

The chain is built from TRBV5-4 and TRBJ2-3, with 11 bases identical to TRBD2. The J segment lost 6 bases and the V segment lost 4 bases, leaving 16 bases of the junction unmatched. The CDR3 loop spans 18 amino acids. Germline V CDR1 and CDR2: SGHNT, YYREEE (reference sequence). CDR3: CASSPTTMTSGKGDTQYF. CDR3 bases: TGTGCCAGCAGCCCAACCACTATGACTAGCGGGAAGGGGGATACGCAGTATTTT.

In its sample, this clone was seen once. The V gene is TRBV5-6, the J gene TRBJ2-3; 10 bases are shared with TRBD2. Germline V lookup: CDR1 SGHDT, CDR2 YYEEEE. The J segment lost 2 bases and the V segment lost 0 bases, leaving 9 bases of the junction unmatched. There are 18 residues in the CDR3. The CDR3 sequence: CASSLVLAGDYPTDTQYF. DNA for the CDR3: TGTGCCAGCAGCTTGGTTCTAGCGGGAGATTACCCCACAGATACGCAGTATTTT.

This clone was seen more than once but under ten times. This rearrangement joins TRBV7-6 to TRBJ2-2; D gene unclear. CDR3 size: 13 residues. Germline V CDR1 and CDR2: SGHVS, FNYEAQ. Trimming removed 1 base at V and 13 bases at J, with 13 bases between. For the CDR3, the DNA is TGTGCCAGCAGCTTAGACTTATCCGTGCGGCTGTTTTTT. Translated: CASSLDLSVRLFF. Supplemented by reference TRBV7-6 and TRBJ2-2, the full variable domain reads GAGVSQSPRYKVTKRGQDVALRCDPISGHVSLYWYRQALGQGPEFLTYFNYEAQQDKSGLPNDRFSAERPEGSISTLTIQRTEQRDSAMYRCASSLDLSVRLFFGEGSRLTVL.

The chain has TRBV14 and TRBJ2-2; D uncertain. The CDR3 runs to 14 residues. Germline CDR1 and CDR2: SGHDN and FVKESK. V gave up 0 bases and J gave up 7 bases, with 9 bases separating them. As DNA, the CDR3 is TGTGCCAGCAGCCAAGAAATAGTGGTCGGGGAGCTGTTTTTT. This encodes CASSQEIVVGELFF.

The chain combines TRBV30 with TRBJ2-1; D possibly corresponds to TRBD2 (5 bases). Germline V gene sequence: CDR1 GTSNPN, CDR2 SVGIG (reference sequence). CDR3 size: 15 residues. Deletions cut 2 bases from V and 9 bases from J, with 20 bases between. The CDR3 is CAWSSVAGSVGEQFF. The CDR3 DNA sequence: TGTGCCTGGAGTTCTGTGGCTGGGAGCGTCGGTGAGCAGTTCTTC.

V is TRBV25-1 and J is TRBJ2-2; 10 positions match TRBD2. The V gene end was trimmed by 0 bases and the J gene end by 0 bases; junction bases not matched to a gene: 1. Per the germline V gene, CDR1 is MGHDK and CDR2 is SYGVNS. The CDR3 sequence is 17 residues long. CDR3 nucleotides: TGTGCCAGCAGTGAATATGGACTAGCGGCGAACACCGGGGAGCTGTTTTTT. It codes for CASSEYGLAANTGELFF.

The chain uses TRBV12-3 or TRBV12-4 and TRBJ1-5; D ambiguous. The CDR3 spans 12 residues. V dropped 3 bases and J dropped 6 bases, with 6 bases sitting between them. The CDR3, as DNA: TGTGCCAGCAGTTTTTACGGTCAGCCCCAGCATTTT. Translated: CASSFYGQPQHF.

The rearrangement joins TRBV6-5 to TRBJ2-1; D may be TRBD2 (6 bases). Trimming removed 7 bases from V and 5 bases from J, with 18 bases in between. The V gene's germline CDR1 is MNHEY and CDR2 SVGAGI. CDR3 length equals 15 residues. In nucleotides, the CDR3 is TGTGCCAGCACCTATCTGCGACTAGGGGACAATGAGCAGTTCTTC. It yields the protein CASTYLRLGDNEQFF.

CDR3 protein: CASSMGSEIYEQYF. The DNA of the CDR3 is TGTGCCAGTAGTATGGGGAGCGAAATCTACGAGCAGTACTTC. V is TRBV19 and J is TRBJ2-7; D is perhaps TRBD2 (5 bases). V lost 3 bases, J lost 3 bases, and 12 bases lay in between. The germline gives CDR1 LNHDA, CDR2 SQIVND (reference sequence). CDR3 length equals 14 residues.

The rearrangement uses TRBV5-1 and TRBJ1-2, with no clear D. CDR1 and CDR2 (germline): SGHRS, YFSETQ. The CDR3 is 16 residues long. Trimming pared 0 bases from V and 0 bases from J, leaving 12 bases between. The CDR3 bases are TGCGCCAGCAGCTTGGAATTCCAGCGAGCTAACTATGGCTACACCTTC. Protein: CASSLEFQRANYGYTF.

The V and J genes are TRBV14 and TRBJ2-1; possible D gene TRBD2, 6 bases. Trimming removed 8 bases at V and 7 bases at J, with 15 bases between. Germline V gene sequence: CDR1 SGHDN, CDR2 FVKESK. The CDR3 covers 13 residues. The CDR3 DNA sequence: TGTGCCAGCGGTCCCCCTAGCGCAAATGAGCAGTTCTTC. Amino acid sequence: CASGPPSANEQFF.

The chain employs TRBV6-5 and TRBJ1-6; D call uncertain. Looked up from germline, CDR1 is MNHEY and CDR2 is SVGAGI. Trimming took off 6 bases at V and 6 bases at J, with 15 bases between the two ends. The CDR3 consists of 15 residues. The DNA for the CDR3 is TGTGCCAGCAGCGCTCCGGGATCGGCTAATTCACCCCTCCACTTT. The encoded protein is CASSAPGSANSPLHF.

V is TRBV7-3 and J is TRBJ2-5, with 7 bases that match TRBD2. This CDR3 contains 15 residues. Germline V CDR1 and CDR2: SGHTA, FQGTGA. V lost 5 bases, J lost 2 bases, and 8 bases stayed unmatched. CDR3 amino acids: CASSPTGTTQETQYF. In DNA form, the CDR3 reads TGTGCCAGCAGCCCTACCGGGACTACTCAAGAGACCCAGTACTTC.

This clone was detected a few times. The chain employs TRBV2 and TRBJ2-7; D gene unclear. Germline V CDR1 and CDR2: SNHLY, FYNNEI. Trimming removed 5 bases from V and 3 bases from J, with 5 bases in between. The CDR3 contains 11 residues. CDR3 amino acids: CASSIGYEQYF. Here the CDR3 DNA reads TGTGCCAGCAGTATCGGCTACGAGCAGTACTTC.

J is TRBJ1-5 and V is TRBV19; D perhaps matches TRBD1 (5 bases). This CDR3 contains 15 residues. From germline, CDR1 is LNHDA and CDR2 SQIVND (reference sequence). V lost 1 base and J lost 1, with 8 bases in between. In DNA, the CDR3 is TGTGCCAGTAGTATAGGGCAGGGAAGCAATCAGCCCCAGCATTTT. It specifies CASSIGQGSNQPQHF. Together with reference TRBV19 and TRBJ1-5, the CDR3 gives the full variable domain: DGGITQSPKYLFRKEGQNVTLSCEQNLNHDAMYWYRQDPGQGLRLIYYSQIVNDFQKGDIAEGYSVSREKKESFPLTVTSAQKNPTAFYLCASSIGQGSNQPQHFGDGTRLSIL.

This clone was seen only a few times. The chain employs TRBV14 and TRBJ2-3, with TRBD2 matching 9 bases. CDR1 and CDR2 (germline): SGHDN, FVKESK. CDR3 length: 16 amino acids. Trimming removed 4 bases from V and 5 bases from J; junction bases left unmatched: 10. The CDR3 DNA sequence: TGTGCCAGCAGCCTAAGATGGGGACTAGCCGGAGATACGCAGTATTTT. The encoded protein is CASSLRWGLAGDTQYF.

This rearrangement joins TRBV5-1 to TRBJ2-2; 8 bases map to TRBD2. Germline V gene data show CDR1 as SGHRS and CDR2 as YFSETQ. The CDR3 spans 15 residues. The junction had 3 bases not matched to a gene; V was cut back by 0 bases and J by 5 bases. The CDR3 DNA follows: TGCGCCAGCAGCTTGGAACTAGCGGTTACCGGGGAGCTGTTTTTT. This sequence encodes CASSLELAVTGELFF.

The V and J genes are TRBV6-2 or TRBV6-3 and TRBJ1-1, with TRBD1 identical over 7 bases. Germline V gene data show CDR1 as MNHEY and CDR2 as SVGEGT. CDR3 length equals 14 residues. After removal of 4 bases from V and 6 bases from J, the junction contained 8 bases not matched to a gene. CDR3 loop: CASSSQGGSSEAFF. In DNA form, the CDR3 reads TGTGCCAGCAGTTCCCAGGGGGGTTCGTCTGAAGCTTTCTTT.

The chain has TRBV18 and TRBJ2-1; the match to TRBD1 covers 7 bases. This CDR3 contains 15 residues. CDR1 and CDR2 from the germline V gene are KGHSH and LQKENI. Trimming removed 3 bases from V and 4 bases from J; junction bases left unmatched: 6. In nucleotides, the CDR3 is TGTGCCAGCTCACCGTTCACAGGGGAGTACAATGAGCAGTTCTTC. It encodes CASSPFTGEYNEQFF.

This sequence joins TRBV13 and TRBJ2-1, with 9 bases matching TRBD2. CDR1 PRHDT and CDR2 FYEKMQ come from the germline V gene (reference sequence). The junction had 11 bases not matched to a gene; V was cut back by 6 bases and J by 5 bases. This CDR3 region has 16 residues. This CDR3 reads CASRGREGSLDNEQFF. The CDR3 DNA sequence: TGTGCCAGCAGGGGGCGGGAGGGGTCCCTTGACAATGAGCAGTTCTTC.

This CDR3 is CASSFATRIEETQYF. In DNA form, the CDR3 reads TGTGCCAGCAGTTTCGCCACTAGGATCGAGGAGACCCAGTACTTC. The chain couples TRBV6-5 to TRBJ2-5; a possible D gene is TRBD2 (5 bases). CDR3 length equals 15 residues. V shed 4 bases and J shed 5 bases, with 17 bases lying between them. Per the germline V gene, CDR1 is MNHEY and CDR2 is SVGAGI.

The chain is built from TRBV5-4 and TRBJ2-4; TRBD1 might be the D (6 bases). CDR1 SGHNT and CDR2 YYREEE come from the germline V gene (reference sequence). The CDR3 extends over 13 amino acids. Trimming stripped 5 bases from V and 5 bases from J, with 11 bases between. In DNA form, the CDR3 reads TGTGCCAGCAGTTCAGGACAGCAAAACATTCAGTACTTC. It translates to CASSSGQQNIQYF. The full variable domain, rest sourced from reference TRBV5-4 and TRBJ2-4, is ETGVTQSPTHLIKTRGQQVTLRCSSQSGHNTVSWYQQALGQGPQFIFQYYREEENGRGNFPPRFSGLQFPNYSSELNVNALELDDSALYLCASSSGQQNIQYFGAGTRLSVL.

CDR3 protein: CASSSLRGSSYNEQFF. The CDR3 DNA reads as TGTGCCAGCAGTTCCCTAAGGGGTAGCTCCTACAATGAGCAGTTCTTC. V and J are TRBV6-5 and TRBJ2-1; a weak D match, TRBD1 (5 bases). CDR3 length equals 16 residues. Trimming removed 4 bases from V and 0 bases from J, with 13 bases in between. Germline V gene sequence: CDR1 MNHEY, CDR2 SVGAGI.

The DNA for the CDR3 is TGTGCCAGCAGCGTAGAAGCGGGAGGCACAGATACGCAGTATTTT. It specifies CASSVEAGGTDTQYF. The gene calls are TRBV9 and TRBJ2-3; 8 bases are shared with TRBD2. Looked up from germline, CDR1 is SGDLS and CDR2 is YYNGEE. The CDR3 length is 15 residues. After removal of 0 bases from V and 1 base from J, the junction contained 1 base not matched to a gene.

The J gene is TRBJ1-4, the V gene TRBV10-3, with 8 positions matching TRBD1. V dropped 10 bases and J dropped 4; count of bases not matched to a gene: 8. The CDR3 runs 14 residues. Per germline, CDR1 ENHRY and CDR2 SYGVKD. CDR3 bases: TGTGCCACCCAGGGGGCGGATATTAATGAAAAACTGTTTTTT. Protein: CATQGADINEKLFF.

V and J are TRBV7-3 and TRBJ2-1; TRBD1 matches at 8 bases. There are 15 residues in the CDR3. With V trimmed by 4 bases and J by 2 bases, 4 bases remained unmatched. Germline assignment: CDR1 SGHTA and CDR2 FQGTGA. The CDR3 sequence: CASSSAGGPYNEQFF. The CDR3 DNA reads as TGTGCCAGCAGCTCCGCAGGGGGCCCCTACAATGAGCAGTTCTTC.